The entry that follows covers one TCR beta chain sequence. The antigen is unknown. This entry belongs to a study of cytomegalovirus exposure and HLA in healthy donors. Germline V lookup: CDR1 PRHDT, CDR2 FYEKMQ (reference sequence). The CDR3 has 15 amino acids. The trim removed 2 bases at V and 6 bases at J, leaving 4 bases unmatched. Notes on the study in general: The only immune exposure information that was available was CMV serostatus.

The PCR contained 60 Vbeta and 13 Jbeta primers. TCRdb keeps only in-frame clones here, not all; method: immunoSEQ multiplex PCR. Of approximately 170,000 clones listed, about 85% are singletons. The source material was PBMCs. The chain recombines TRBV13 with TRBJ2-1, with 10 bases fitting TRBD2. The origin of this receptor is a boy younger than 10 in good health and CMV-seronegative. The CDR3 reads CASSLWGLASNEQFF. The DNA for the CDR3 is TGTGCCAGCAGCTTATGGGGACTAGCGTCCAATGAGCAGTTCTTC.